This T cell receptor beta chain came from a study of Graves' ophthalmopathy and Graves' hyperthyroidism (dated by TCRdb to the late 2010s). Background for the entire study: Peripheral blood was collected before any treatment was given, at the time of initial diagnosis. The study used TCR beta repertoire signatures to distinguish Graves' ophthalmopathy from Graves' hyperthyroidism and to predict progression to ophthalmopathy. In total, 120 to 150 blood samples were TCR-sequenced: 40 to 45 ophthalmopathy, some 80 hyperthyroidism and about 17 hyperthyroidism-to-ophthalmopathy patients. To explore V-J signatures that separate ophthalmopathy from hyperthyroidism, a discovery set of fewer than 110 patients was enrolled, consisting of roughly 45 with ophthalmopathy and fewer than 60 with stable hyperthyroidism. The independent validation cohort included approximately 19 hyperthyroidism patients plus 17 patients who later progressed from hyperthyroidism to ophthalmopathy. In more than five hyperthyroidism patients, T-cell repertoires of thyroid tissue and blood were compared. Following sampling, methimazole starting at 30 mg daily was administered to hyperthyroidism patients, and high-dose intravenous methylprednisolone was administered to ophthalmopathy patients. The approximately 98 discovery patients were randomly divided into training and test sets at a 7:3 ratio.

What the research found in general, with its limitations: The 13-signature model separated ophthalmopathy from stable hyperthyroidism with approximately 90% sensitivity and 81.08% specificity in cross-validation, and 80%/75% in the test set. Most expanded thyroid clonotypes with a frequency above 0.001 also appeared in blood, which suggests that blood repertoires may reflect the immune response in the thyroid. Sample size was not predetermined statistically, and investigators were not blinded to group allocation. In validation, the model predicted ophthalmopathy progression with 70.59% sensitivity and about 73% specificity; fewer than 15 predicted patients were CT-confirmed with GO in a median of 6.5 months.

Hyperthyroidism was defined as stable when no progression to ophthalmopathy occurred within 18 months of follow-up. The hyperthyroidism patients were 18 to 65 years old and newly diagnosed, with a disease duration of less than 2 months. Patients with other autoimmune diseases, uncontrolled infections, pregnancy or lactation were excluded. Clinical symptoms, serum thyroxine, TRAb, thyroid ultrasound and orbital computed tomography formed the basis of the diagnosis. Ficoll-Paque density gradient centrifugation was used to isolate PBMCs from under 11 ml of fresh peripheral blood. Total RNA was extracted using Trizol reagent, and RNA quality was checked on an Agilent 2100 Bioanalyzer. The cysteine opens and the phenylalanine closes a CDR3 of 13 amino acids. The entry retains the CDR3 DNA only, 39 bases that are in frame from base 1. According to the germline V gene (reference sequence), CDR1 reads PRHDT and CDR2 reads FYEKMQ. Relative to germline, V is 7 bases shorter and J is 3 bases shorter, with 13 bases between their ends.

There are a few counts of this clonotype. What this receptor recognizes is not known. Nothing much larger sits one base from this clone, and base qualities are not available. For repertoire sequencing, the TCR beta CDR3 regions were amplified from RNA transcripts. The first round was an RT-PCR using HTBI primers with the Qiagen OneStep RT-PCR kit, and this first round was followed by a second-round multiplex PCR, then size selection and purification. Libraries were sequenced on an Illumina HiSeq2000 using paired-end 100 bp reads. The authors' analysis ran thus. SOAPnuke was used to process the reads, throwing out any read that had adapters, had uncalled bases, had a mean Phred below 15, or lacked an exact constant-primer or identifier match. High-quality paired reads were merged with COPE v1.2.5. Each unique nucleotide sequence was treated as a clonotype, and MiTCR v1.1 was used to align the clonotypes to the IMGT TRB V, D and J references. The analysis was limited to V-J combinations with a frequency above 0.0001, which together covered about 99% of repertoires. For each V-J combination, a TCR clonal expansion and chaos score was defined as the ratio of F50 clonal expansion to chaos observed in the TCRdist matrix. Welch's t-statistics and random forest were used to narrow the features down to 13 V-J combinations, which were then fed into a naive Bayes classifier. Thyroid-blood repertoire similarity was quantified with the Morisita-Horn index. TCRdb reworked the public reads: Q25 trimming with fastp, MiXCR clone assembly, productive beta chains retained. Each record represents a unique CDR3 protein, reported with the most common genes and DNA among its rows. The V and J calls follow TCRdb's processing rather than the paper's. For this sample the table gives 350,000 to 450,000 distinct CDR3 sequences, of which 20% to 25% were detected only once. The top ten hold around 3.2% of the sample.

The chain uses TRBV13 and TRBJ2-7; no D segment can be confidently identified. The receptor comes from a woman aged 18-29 years with stable Graves' hyperthyroidism. Donor details come from another sample of the same person, matched by shared clones. Sequencing was performed on peripheral blood. The nucleotide sequence reads as follows: TGTGCCAGCAAGGAGTCTATCCGCTACGAGCAGTACTTC. It codes for CASKESIRYEQYF.